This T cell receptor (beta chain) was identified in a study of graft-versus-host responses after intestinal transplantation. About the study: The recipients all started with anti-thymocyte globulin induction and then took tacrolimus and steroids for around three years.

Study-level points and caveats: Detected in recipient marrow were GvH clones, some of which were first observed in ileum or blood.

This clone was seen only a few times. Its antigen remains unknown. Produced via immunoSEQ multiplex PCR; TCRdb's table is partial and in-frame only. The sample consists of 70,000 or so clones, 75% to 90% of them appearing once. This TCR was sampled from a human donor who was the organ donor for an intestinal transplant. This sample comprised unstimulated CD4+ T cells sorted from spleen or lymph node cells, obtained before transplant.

The CDR3 region is CAISESGQGANEKLFF. Here the CDR3 DNA reads TGTGCCATCAGTGAGAGCGGACAGGGGGCAAATGAAAAACTGTTTTTT. This sequence joins TRBV10-3 and TRBJ1-4, with 11 bases aligning to TRBD1. The CDR3 is 16 residues long. Germline CDR1 and CDR2: ENHRY and SYGVKD. V was clipped by 2 bases and J by 5 bases; unmatched bases: 4.